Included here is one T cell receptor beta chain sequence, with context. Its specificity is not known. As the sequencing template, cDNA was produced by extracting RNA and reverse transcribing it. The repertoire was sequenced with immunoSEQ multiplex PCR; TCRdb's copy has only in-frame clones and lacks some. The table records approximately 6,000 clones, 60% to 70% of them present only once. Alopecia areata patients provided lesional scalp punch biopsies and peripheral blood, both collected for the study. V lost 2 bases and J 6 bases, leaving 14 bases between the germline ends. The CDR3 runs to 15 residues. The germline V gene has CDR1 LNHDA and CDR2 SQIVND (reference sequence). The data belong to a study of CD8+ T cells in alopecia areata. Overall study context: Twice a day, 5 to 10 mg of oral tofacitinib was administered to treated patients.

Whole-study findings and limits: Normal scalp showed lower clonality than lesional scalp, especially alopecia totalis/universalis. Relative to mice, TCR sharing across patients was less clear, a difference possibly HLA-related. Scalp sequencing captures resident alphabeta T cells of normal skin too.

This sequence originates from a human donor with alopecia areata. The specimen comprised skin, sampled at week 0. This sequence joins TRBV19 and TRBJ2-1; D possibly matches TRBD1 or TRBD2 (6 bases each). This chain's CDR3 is CASSIRGDEGNEQFF. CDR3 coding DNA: TGTGCCAGTAGTATAAGGGGGGATGAGGGCAATGAGCAGTTCTTC.